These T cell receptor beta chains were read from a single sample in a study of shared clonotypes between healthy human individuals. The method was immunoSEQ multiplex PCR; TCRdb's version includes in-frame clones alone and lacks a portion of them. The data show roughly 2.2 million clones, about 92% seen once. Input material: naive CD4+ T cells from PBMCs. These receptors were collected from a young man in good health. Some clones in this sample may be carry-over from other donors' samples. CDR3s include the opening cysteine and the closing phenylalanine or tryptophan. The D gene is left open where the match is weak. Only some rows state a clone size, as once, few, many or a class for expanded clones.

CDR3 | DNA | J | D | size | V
CASSPGTGNTGELFF | TGTGCCAGCTCGCCCGGGACAGGAAACACCGGGGAGCTGTTTTTT | TRBJ2-2 | TRBD1 | - | TRBV18
CSVAVAQETQYF | TGCAGCGTTGCTGTAGCCCAAGAGACCCAGTACTTC | TRBJ2-5 | - | once | TRBV29-1
CASRLAGIGANVLTF | TGTGCCAGCAGGTTAGCGGGGATCGGGGCCAACGTCCTGACTTTC | TRBJ2-6 | TRBD2 | - | TRBV28
CASSHRGGETQYF | TGTGCCAGCAGCCACAGAGGCGGGGAGACCCAGTACTTC | TRBJ2-5 | - | - | TRBV7-3
CASSEGLWNTEAFF | TGTGCCAGCAGTGAAGGTTTGTGGAACACTGAAGCTTTCTTT | TRBJ1-1 | - | few | TRBV2
CASSPRLAGGEQYF | TGTGCCAGCTCACCTCGGCTAGCGGGGGGCGAGCAGTACTTC | TRBJ2-7 | TRBD2 | - | TRBV18
CASSGGQGLVTQYF | TGTGCCAGCAGTGGGGGACAGGGTTTGGTCACCCAGTACTTC | TRBJ2-5 | TRBD1 | - | TRBV6-6
CASSQPALGHNEQFF | TGCGCCAGCAGCCAGCCAGCCCTGGGGCACAATGAGCAGTTCTTC | TRBJ2-1 | - | - | TRBV4-3
CAWSVSSETQYF | TGTGCCTGGAGTGTATCAAGTGAAACCCAGTACTTC | TRBJ2-5 | - | - | TRBV30
CASSHPDEREWDEQFF | TGTGCCAGCAGCCATCCGGACGAAAGGGAGTGGGATGAGCAGTTCTTC | TRBJ2-1 | - | - | TRBV4-2
CASSYSPPGQGWADTQYF | TGCGCCAGCAGCTACTCTCCTCCGGGACAGGGCTGGGCAGATACGCAGTATTTT | TRBJ2-3 | TRBD1 | - | TRBV5-1
CASKDGRTYGYTF | TGTGCCAGCAAGGACGGCAGGACCTATGGCTACACCTTC | TRBJ1-2 | - | - | TRBV28
CASSPRTAYNEQFF | TGTGCCAGCAGCCCAAGGACCGCCTACAATGAGCAGTTCTTC | TRBJ2-1 | - | - | TRBV7-2
CASSYQGGTYEQYF | TGTGCCAGCAGTTATCAGGGGGGAACCTACGAGCAGTACTTC | TRBJ2-7 | - | - | TRBV6-5
CASSLELGRRNTIYF | TGTGCCAGCAGCTTAGAGCTGGGGCGTCGAAACACCATATATTTT | TRBJ1-3 | - | - | TRBV7-9
CASSPEGTGELFF | TGTGCCAGCTCACCAGAGGGAACCGGGGAGCTGTTTTTT | TRBJ2-2 | - | - | TRBV18
CASSRDLTGELFF | TGTGCCAGCAGCCGGGACCTTACCGGGGAGCTGTTTTTT | TRBJ2-2 | - | - | TRBV7-3
CATSRAKGITEAFF | TGTGCCACCAGCAGAGCCAAGGGTATCACTGAAGCTTTCTTT | TRBJ1-1 | - | - | TRBV15
CASSPGPGVSTDTQYF | TGTGCCAGCAGCCCAGGGCCGGGAGTGAGCACAGATACGCAGTATTTT | TRBJ2-3 | - | - | TRBV4-2
CASSLAGPYEQYF | TGTGCCAGCAGTTTAGCGGGACCCTACGAGCAGTACTTC | TRBJ2-7 | - | - | TRBV28
CSDQDRVGNYSNQPQHF | TGCAGCGACCAGGACAGGGTGGGCAATTATAGCAATCAGCCCCAGCATTTT | TRBJ1-5 | TRBD1 | - | TRBV29-1
CASSLWESNYGYTF | TGTGCCAGCAGTTTATGGGAAAGTAACTATGGCTACACCTTC | TRBJ1-2 | - | - | TRBV28
CATSRDYPNTGELFF | TGTGCCACCAGCAGAGATTACCCGAACACCGGGGAGCTGTTTTTT | TRBJ2-2 | - | - | TRBV15
CASSPKGRNTYEQYF | TGTGCCAGCAGTCCTAAGGGACGGAACACCTACGAGCAGTACTTC | TRBJ2-7 | - | - | TRBV6-5
CASSIDGQPNEKLFF | TGTGCCAGTAGTATAGATGGCCAGCCTAATGAAAAACTGTTTTTT | TRBJ1-4 | - | - | TRBV19
CASSLGEGLLNIQYF | TGCGCCAGCAGCTTGGGGGAGGGCCTTCTAAACATTCAGTACTTC | TRBJ2-4 | TRBD2 | - | TRBV5-1
CASSLVGTNTEAFF | TGCGCCAGCAGCTTGGTAGGTACGAACACTGAAGCTTTCTTT | TRBJ1-1 | - | - | TRBV5-1
CASSQVPASDTQYF | TGTGCCAGCAGCCAAGTTCCGGCGTCAGATACGCAGTATTTT | TRBJ2-3 | - | once | TRBV14
CASSLTGNGNTIYF | TGTGCCAGCAGTCTAACAGGGAATGGAAACACCATATATTTT | TRBJ1-3 | - | - | TRBV28
CASRIGLAGNTGELFF | TGTGCCAGCAGAATCGGACTAGCGGGCAACACCGGGGAGCTGTTTTTT | TRBJ2-2 | TRBD2 | - | TRBV5-4
CATNPVGTDTQYF | TGTGCCACAAACCCGGTGGGCACAGATACGCAGTATTTT | TRBJ2-3 | - | - | TRBV2
CAWSVVRPETQYF | TGTGCCTGGAGTGTTGTTAGGCCAGAGACCCAGTACTTC | TRBJ2-5 | - | - | TRBV30
CASSLVLRLVVAEQYF | TGTGCCAGCAGCTTAGTGTTACGGCTAGTCGTGGCCGAGCAGTACTTC | TRBJ2-7 | - | - | TRBV7-2
CASSLHTTGAGANVLTF | TGCGCCAGCAGCCTCCACACCACAGGGGCCGGGGCCAACGTCCTGACTTTC | TRBJ2-6 | TRBD1 | - | TRBV5-1
CASSFFSGMWETQYF | TGTGCCAGCAGCTTTTTTAGCGGGATGTGGGAGACCCAGTACTTC | TRBJ2-5 | TRBD2 | once | TRBV7-9
CAISEPGQGTLGTQYF | TGTGCCATCAGTGAGCCGGGACAGGGGACTTTGGGTACGCAGTATTTT | TRBJ2-3 | TRBD1 | - | TRBV10-3
CASSLEIGTAEAFF | TGTGCCAGCAGCTTAGAGATAGGGACGGCTGAAGCTTTCTTT | TRBJ1-1 | - | few | TRBV7-2
CASCSGQGIHEQYF | TGTGCCAGCTGTTCGGGACAGGGTATCCACGAGCAGTACTTC | TRBJ2-7 | TRBD1 | - | TRBV18
CSVGLLAGGELFF | TGCAGCGTTGGTTTATTAGCGGGCGGGGAGCTGTTTTTT | TRBJ2-2 | TRBD2 | - | TRBV29-1
CASSLGGAGETQYF | TGTGCCAGCAGCTTAGGAGGGGCCGGAGAGACCCAGTACTTC | TRBJ2-5 | - | once | TRBV11-3
CASRIGQGSTGELFF | TGTGCCAGCAGGATCGGACAGGGGTCCACCGGGGAGCTGTTTTTT | TRBJ2-2 | TRBD1 | - | TRBV6-1
CAISRDRTEAFF | TGTGCCATCAGTCGGGACAGGACTGAAGCTTTCTTT | TRBJ1-1 | TRBD1 | - | TRBV10-3
CASRGLLGDTGELFF | TGCGCCAGCAGGGGACTCCTTGGGGACACCGGGGAGCTGTTTTTT | TRBJ2-2 | - | - | TRBV5-1
CASRFGLAFASGANVLTF | TGTGCCAGTAGGTTCGGGTTGGCGTTTGCCTCTGGGGCCAACGTCCTGACTTTC | TRBJ2-6 | - | - | TRBV19
CASSESWGPEYF | TGCGCCAGCAGTGAGTCGTGGGGCCCAGAGTACTTC | TRBJ2-5 | - | - | TRBV10-1
CASSVRAGLATYNEQFF | TGTGCCAGCAGCGTAAGAGCGGGACTAGCTACCTACAATGAGCAGTTCTTC | TRBJ2-1 | TRBD2 | - | TRBV9
CASSLEIAGGPSSYNEQFF | TGTGCCAGCTCCCTAGAAATAGCGGGAGGGCCAAGCTCCTACAATGAGCAGTTCTTC | TRBJ2-1 | TRBD2 | - | TRBV18
CASSVGTGSVEQYF | TGTGCCAGCAGCGTGGGGACAGGGTCGGTCGAGCAGTACTTC | TRBJ2-7 | TRBD1 | - | TRBV9
CASRGTGANNQPQHF | TGTGCCAGCAGAGGGACAGGGGCTAACAATCAGCCCCAGCATTTT | TRBJ1-5 | TRBD1 | - | TRBV2
CASSLLGTGLDNEQFF | TGCGCCAGCAGCTTACTCGGGACAGGGCTGGACAATGAGCAGTTCTTC | TRBJ2-1 | TRBD1 | - | TRBV5-1
CASSVEGSLGPQYF | TGTGCCAGCAGCGTAGAGGGTAGCCTGGGGCCCCAGTACTTC | TRBJ2-5 | - | - | TRBV9
CASSPGWGAGNTIYF | TGTGCCAGCAGCCCGGGGTGGGGTGCTGGAAACACCATATATTTT | TRBJ1-3 | - | - | TRBV11-2
CASSILEGQGADEQYF | TGTGCCAGTAGTATTTTAGAGGGACAGGGGGCGGACGAGCAGTACTTC | TRBJ2-7 | TRBD1 | - | TRBV19
CASSPPRGHTEAFF | TGCGCCAGCAGCCCCCCAAGGGGGCACACTGAAGCTTTCTTT | TRBJ1-1 | TRBD1 | - | TRBV5-1